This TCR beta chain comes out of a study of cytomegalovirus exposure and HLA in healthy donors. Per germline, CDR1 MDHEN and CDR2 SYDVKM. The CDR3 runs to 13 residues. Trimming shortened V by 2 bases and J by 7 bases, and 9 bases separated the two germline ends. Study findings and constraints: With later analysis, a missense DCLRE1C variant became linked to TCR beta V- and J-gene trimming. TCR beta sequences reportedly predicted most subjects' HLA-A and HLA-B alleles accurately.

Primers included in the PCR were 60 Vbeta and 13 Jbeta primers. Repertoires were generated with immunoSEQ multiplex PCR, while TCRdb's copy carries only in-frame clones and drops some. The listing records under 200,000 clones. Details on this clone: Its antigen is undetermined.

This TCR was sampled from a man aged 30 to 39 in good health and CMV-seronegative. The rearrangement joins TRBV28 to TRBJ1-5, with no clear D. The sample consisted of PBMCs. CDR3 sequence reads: CASSLTPRQPQHF. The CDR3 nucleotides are TGTGCCAGCAGTTTAACACCCAGGCAGCCCCAGCATTTT.